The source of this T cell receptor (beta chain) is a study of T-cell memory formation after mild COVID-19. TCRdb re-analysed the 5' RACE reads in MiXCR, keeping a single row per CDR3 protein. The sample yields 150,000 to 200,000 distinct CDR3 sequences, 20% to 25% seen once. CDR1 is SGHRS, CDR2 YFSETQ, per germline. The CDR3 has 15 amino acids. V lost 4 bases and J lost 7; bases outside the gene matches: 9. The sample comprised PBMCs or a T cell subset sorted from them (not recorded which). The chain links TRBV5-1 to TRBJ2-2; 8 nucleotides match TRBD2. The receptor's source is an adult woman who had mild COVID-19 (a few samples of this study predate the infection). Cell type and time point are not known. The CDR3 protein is CASSPAGGRNGELFF. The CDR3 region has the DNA TGCGCCAGCAGCCCCGCGGGGGGCCGGAACGGGGAGCTGTTTTTT.